The present TCR beta chain was sequenced within a study of pediatric ulcerative colitis. Across the study: Most patients had pancolitis, and two had left-sided colitis. The study's findings and limits: Clonal expansions reduced rectal repertoire diversity in acute severe colitis.

During colonoscopy, one to two rectal pinch biopsies were collected. Ulcerative colitis patients received no immunosuppressive medication before the diagnostic colonoscopy. Worth noting for this clone: The target antigen is unknown.

The survey-level immunoSEQ assay was used. This table comes from immunoSEQ multiplex PCR, and its TCRdb copy is limited to in-frame clones, with some not included. The sample lists 15,000 to 20,000 clones; just under 75% were seen once. Sequenced sample: gut tissue. The TCR originated in a girl aged 5-17 years with moderate ulcerative colitis.

DNA for the CDR3: TGCGCCAGCAGCCAAGCCCTGACAGGGACAGACACCATATATTTT. The encoded protein is CASSQALTGTDTIYF. The V call is TRBV4-1, the J call TRBJ1-3; 7 bases line up with TRBD1. Germline CDR1 and CDR2: MGHRA and YSYEKL. This CDR3 is built from 15 residues. V gave up 1 base and J gave up 8 bases; unmatched junction bases: 8.